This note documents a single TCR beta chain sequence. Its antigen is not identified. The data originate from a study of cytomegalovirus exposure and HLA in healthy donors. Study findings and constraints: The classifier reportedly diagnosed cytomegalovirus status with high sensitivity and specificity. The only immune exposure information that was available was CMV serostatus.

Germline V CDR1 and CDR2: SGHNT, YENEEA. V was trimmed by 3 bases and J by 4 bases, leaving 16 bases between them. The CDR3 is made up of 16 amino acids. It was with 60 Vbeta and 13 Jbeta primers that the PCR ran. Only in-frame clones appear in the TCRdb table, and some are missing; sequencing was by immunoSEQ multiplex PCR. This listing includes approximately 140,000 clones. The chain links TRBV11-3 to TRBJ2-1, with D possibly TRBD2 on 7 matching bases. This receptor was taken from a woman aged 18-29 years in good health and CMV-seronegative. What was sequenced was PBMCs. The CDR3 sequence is CASSLGGAPLYNEQFF. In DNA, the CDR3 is TGTGCCAGCAGCTTGGGGGGGGCCCCGCTTTACAATGAGCAGTTCTTC.